Sequencing of this TCR beta chain was carried out in a study of blood T cell repertoires in COVID-19. Study overall: The United States, Italy and Spain were the sources of the acute and convalescent COVID-19 samples. T cells, B-cell-depleted T cells, or PBMCs supplied cDNA or gDNA.

Per the original methods: Amplifying reference gene primers gave estimates of nucleated cell counts. The table came from immunoSEQ multiplex PCR; TCRdb's copy has only in-frame clones and leaves some out. V, J and clone size are those of that table, while D and trimming were read from the DNA. Of just under 40,000 clones listed, roughly 78% are singletons. Germline V CDR1 and CDR2: LNHDA, SQIVND (reference sequence). The CDR3 extends over 17 amino acids. With 6 bases clipped from V and 2 bases from J, the junction kept 9 bases outside the gene matches. This chain connects TRBV19 to TRBJ2-7, with 14 bases aligning to TRBD2. This receptor was obtained from an older man with acute or convalescent COVID-19. Input material: peripheral blood. The CDR3 sequence: CASRPGTSGRPPYEQYF. DNA of the CDR3: TGTGCCAGTAGACCCGGGACTAGCGGGAGACCCCCCTACGAGCAGTACTTC.